The 8 T cell receptor beta chains listed next were all sequenced from one sample in a study of OX40 agonist ivuxolimab in advanced cancers. Using immunoSEQ multiplex PCR, the repertoire was profiled, and TCRdb retains in-frame clones only, with some absent. The table records about 77,000 clones, 85% of them present only once. Sequenced here: CD4+ or CD8+ T cells sorted from blood, sampled in a trial of the OX40 agonist ivuxolimab. These receptors came from an adult with an advanced solid tumor such as melanoma, head and neck, liver or kidney cancer.

In this sample, this clone turned up a few times. In DNA, the CDR3 is TGTGCCAGCAGCAACCCAGGTTCCTCTGGAAACACCATATATTTT. This gives the protein CASSNPGSSGNTIYF. The chain couples TRBV9 to TRBJ1-3; D ambiguous. V gave up 4 bases and J gave up 0 bases, with 11 bases separating them. This CDR3 has 15 amino acids. CDR1 and CDR2 from the germline V gene are SGDLS and YYNGEE.

The V and J genes are TRBV7-3 and TRBJ2-2; 7 bases are shared with TRBD2. CDR3 length: 15 residues. The V and J ends lost 2 bases and 5 bases, in that order; junction bases with no gene match: 5. Germline CDR1 is SGHTA and CDR2 is FQGTGA. CDR3 amino acids: CASSLEGGRTGELFF. DNA for the CDR3: TGTGCCAGCAGCTTAGAGGGAGGGCGAACCGGGGAGCTGTTTTTT.

J is TRBJ1-6 and V is TRBV5-8, with TRBD1 matching 10 bases. The trim removed 4 bases at V and 7 bases at J, leaving 5 bases unmatched. The CDR3 has 15 amino acids. Per germline, CDR1 SGHTS and CDR2 YDEGEE. Here the CDR3 DNA reads TGTGCCAGCAGCCTACTGACAGGGGGCAATTCACCCCTCCACTTT. It specifies CASSLLTGGNSPLHF.

The chain employs TRBV6-1 and TRBJ2-7; 8 bases line up with TRBD1. The germline V gene encodes CDR1 MNHNS and CDR2 SASEGT. The junction had 10 bases not matched to a gene; V was cut back by 2 bases and J by 1 base. The CDR3 spans 17 residues. Here the CDR3 reads CASSEFWTGQGSYEQYF. CDR3 nucleotide sequence: TGTGCCAGCAGTGAATTTTGGACAGGGCAAGGGTCCTACGAGCAGTACTTC.

This clone was detected a few times. The chain employs TRBV6-1 and TRBJ2-1, with D tentatively TRBD1 or TRBD2 (5 bases each). This CDR3 is 13 amino acids long. Germline CDR1 MNHNS, CDR2 SASEGT. Trimming removed 10 bases at V and 7 bases at J, with 17 bases between. The CDR3 nucleotides read TGTGCCACTACTGGGACGGCCCTTAATGAGCAGTTCTTC. This sequence encodes CATTGTALNEQFF.

This rearrangement joins TRBV30 to TRBJ2-7, with TRBD2 matching 9 bases. The CDR3 length is 15 residues. Looked up from germline, CDR1 is GTSNPN and CDR2 is SVGIG (reference sequence). Trimming removed 1 base from V and 7 bases from J; junction bases left unmatched: 11. This CDR3 is CAWSANLAGAQEQYF. The CDR3 DNA reads as TGTGCCTGGAGTGCTAACTTAGCGGGAGCTCAAGAGCAGTACTTC. Drawing the rest from reference TRBV30 and TRBJ2-7, the complete variable domain is SQTIHQWPATLVQPVGSPLSLECTVEGTSNPNLYWYRQAAGRGLQLLFYSVGIGQISSEVPQNLSASRPQDRQFILSSKKLLLSDSGFYLCAWSANLAGAQEQYFGPGTRLTVT.

The chain joins TRBV6-1 to TRBJ2-7, with D possibly matching TRBD1 (6 bases). The germline CDR1 and CDR2 sequences are MNHNS and SASEGT. This CDR3 is 13 amino acids long. V dropped 5 bases and J dropped 4 bases, with 12 bases sitting between them. CDR3 in amino acids: CASSTGTYYEQYF. The CDR3, as DNA: TGTGCCAGCAGTACCGGGACATATTACGAGCAGTACTTC.

The gene calls are TRBV7-2 and TRBJ1-6; D gene unclear. Trimming removed 2 bases at V and 7 bases at J, with 9 bases between. This CDR3 is built from 14 residues. Germline CDR1 is SGHTA and CDR2 is FQGNSA. The DNA for the CDR3 is TGTGCCAGCAGCTTAAGCACGGAGAATTCACCCCTCCACTTT. It codes for CASSLSTENSPLHF.